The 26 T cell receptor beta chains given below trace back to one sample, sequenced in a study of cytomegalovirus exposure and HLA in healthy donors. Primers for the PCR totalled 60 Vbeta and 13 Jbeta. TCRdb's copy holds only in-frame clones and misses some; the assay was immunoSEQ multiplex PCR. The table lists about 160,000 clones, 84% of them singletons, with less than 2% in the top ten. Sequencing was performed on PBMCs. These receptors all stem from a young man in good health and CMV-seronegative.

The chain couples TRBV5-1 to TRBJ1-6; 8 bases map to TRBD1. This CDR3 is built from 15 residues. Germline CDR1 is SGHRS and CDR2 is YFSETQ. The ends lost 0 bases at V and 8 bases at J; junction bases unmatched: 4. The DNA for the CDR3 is TGCGCCAGCAGCTTGGCGTACAGGGGGTATTCACCCCTCCACTTT. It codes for CASSLAYRGYSPLHF. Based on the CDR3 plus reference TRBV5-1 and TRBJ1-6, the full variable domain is KAGVTQTPRYLIKTRGQQVTLSCSPISGHRSVSWYQQTPGQGLQFLFEYFSETQRNKGNFPGRFSGRQFSNSRSEMNVSTLELGDSALYLCASSLAYRGYSPLHFGNGTRLTVT.

This CDR3 is CASSLWTQNEKLFF. The CDR3 DNA sequence: TGTGCCAGCAGTTTATGGACTCAGAATGAAAAACTGTTTTTT. The chain employs TRBV28 and TRBJ1-4, with unresolved D. The CDR3 is made up of 14 amino acids. Trimming cost V 0 bases and J 5 bases, with 7 bases left between them. CDR1 and CDR2 from the germline V gene are MDHEN and SYDVKM.

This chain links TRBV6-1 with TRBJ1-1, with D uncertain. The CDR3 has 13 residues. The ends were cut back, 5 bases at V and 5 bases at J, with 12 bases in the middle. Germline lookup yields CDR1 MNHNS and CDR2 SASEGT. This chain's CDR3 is CASSPTTQTEAFF. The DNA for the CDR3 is TGTGCCAGCAGTCCCACTACACAAACTGAAGCTTTCTTT.

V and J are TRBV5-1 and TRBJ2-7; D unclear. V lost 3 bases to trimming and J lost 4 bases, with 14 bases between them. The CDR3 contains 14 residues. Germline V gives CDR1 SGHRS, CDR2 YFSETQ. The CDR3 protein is CASSSSGPYYEQYF. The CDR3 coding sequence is TGCGCCAGCAGCTCCTCCGGTCCATATTACGAGCAGTACTTC.

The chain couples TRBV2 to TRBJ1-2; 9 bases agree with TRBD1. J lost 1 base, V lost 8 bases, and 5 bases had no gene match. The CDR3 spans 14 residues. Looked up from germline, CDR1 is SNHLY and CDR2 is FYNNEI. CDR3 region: CASVRDRVNYGYTF. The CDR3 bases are TGTGCCAGCGTACGGGACAGGGTTAACTATGGCTACACCTTC.

DNA for the CDR3: TGTGCCAGCAGCACCCAGCGGGAGGAACAGTATTTT. It translates to CASSTQREEQYF. The chain is built from TRBV7-8 and TRBJ2-3; 9 nucleotides agree with TRBD2. This CDR3 is 12 amino acids long. V gave up 5 bases and J gave up 12 bases; unmatched junction bases: 6. In germline, CDR1 is SGHVS, CDR2 FQNEAQ.

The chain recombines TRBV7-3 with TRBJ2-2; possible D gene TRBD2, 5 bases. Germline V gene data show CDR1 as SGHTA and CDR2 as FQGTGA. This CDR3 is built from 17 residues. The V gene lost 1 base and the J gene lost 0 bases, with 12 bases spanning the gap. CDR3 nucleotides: TGTGCCAGCAGCTTAAGGACGGGGTCGGCGAACACCGGGGAGCTGTTTTTT. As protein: CASSLRTGSANTGELFF.

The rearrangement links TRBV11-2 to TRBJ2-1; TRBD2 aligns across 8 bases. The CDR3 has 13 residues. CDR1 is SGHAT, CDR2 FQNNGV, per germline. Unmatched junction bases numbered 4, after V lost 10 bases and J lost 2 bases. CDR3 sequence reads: CATRGAPYNEQFF. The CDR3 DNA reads TGTGCCACGCGGGGGGCCCCCTACAATGAGCAGTTCTTC.

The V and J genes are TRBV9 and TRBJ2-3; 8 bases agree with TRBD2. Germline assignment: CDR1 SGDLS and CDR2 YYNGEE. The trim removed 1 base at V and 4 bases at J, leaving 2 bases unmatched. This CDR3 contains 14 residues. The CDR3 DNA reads TGTGCCAGCAGCGTAACAGCGGGAGCAGATACGCAGTATTTT. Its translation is CASSVTAGADTQYF.

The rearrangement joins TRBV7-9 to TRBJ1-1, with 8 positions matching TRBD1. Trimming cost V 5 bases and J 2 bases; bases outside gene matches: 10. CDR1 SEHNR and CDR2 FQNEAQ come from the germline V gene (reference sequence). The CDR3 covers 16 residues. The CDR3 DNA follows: TGTGCCAGCAGCCCTGAGGTAGGACAGGGTAACACTGAAGCTTTCTTT. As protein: CASSPEVGQGNTEAFF.

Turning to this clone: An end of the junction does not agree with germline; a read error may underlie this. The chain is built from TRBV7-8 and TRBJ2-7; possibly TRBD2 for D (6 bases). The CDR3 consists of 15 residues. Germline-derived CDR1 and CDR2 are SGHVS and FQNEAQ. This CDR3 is CASSLVGGSSDEQYF. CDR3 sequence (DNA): TGTGCCAGCAGCTTAGTCGGAGGGTCCTCCGACGAGCAGTACTTC.

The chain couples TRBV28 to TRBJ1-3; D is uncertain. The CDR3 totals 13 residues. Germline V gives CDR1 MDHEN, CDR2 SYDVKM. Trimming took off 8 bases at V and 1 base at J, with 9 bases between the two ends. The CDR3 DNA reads TGTGCCAGCGGACTTGAGTCTGGAAACACCATATATTTT. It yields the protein CASGLESGNTIYF. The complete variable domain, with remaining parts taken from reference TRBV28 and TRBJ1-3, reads DVKVTQSSRYLVKRTGEKVFLECVQDMDHENMFWYRQDPGLGLRLIYFSYDVKMKEKGDIPEGYSVSREKKERFSLILESASTNQTSMYLCASGLESGNTIYFGEGSWLTVV.

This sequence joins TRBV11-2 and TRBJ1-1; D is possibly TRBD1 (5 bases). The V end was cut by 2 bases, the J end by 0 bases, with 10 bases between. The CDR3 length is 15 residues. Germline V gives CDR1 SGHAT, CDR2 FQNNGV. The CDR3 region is CASSLTGIMNTEAFF. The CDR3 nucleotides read TGTGCCAGCAGCTTAACAGGTATTATGAACACTGAAGCTTTCTTT.

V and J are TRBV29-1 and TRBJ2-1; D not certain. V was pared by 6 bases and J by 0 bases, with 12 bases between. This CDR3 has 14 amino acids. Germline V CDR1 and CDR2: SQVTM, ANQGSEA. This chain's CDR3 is CSVPPAYSYNEQFF. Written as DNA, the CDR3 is TGCAGCGTCCCTCCAGCGTACTCCTACAATGAGCAGTTCTTC.

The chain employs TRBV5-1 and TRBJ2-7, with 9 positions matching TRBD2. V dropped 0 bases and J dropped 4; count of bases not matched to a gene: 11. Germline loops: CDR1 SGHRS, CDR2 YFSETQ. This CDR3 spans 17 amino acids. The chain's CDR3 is CASSLASTTSGGYEQYF. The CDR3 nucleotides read TGCGCCAGCAGCTTGGCCTCCACGACCAGCGGGGGGTACGAGCAGTACTTC.

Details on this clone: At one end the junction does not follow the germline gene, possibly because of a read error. CDR3 DNA sequence: TGTGCTAGCAGCTCAGGACAGACCGGGGAGCTGTTTTTT. Protein: CASSSGQTGELFF. The genes are TRBV7-7 and TRBJ2-2; D possibly corresponds to TRBD1 (6 bases). The germline V gene encodes CDR1 SSHAT and CDR2 FNYEAQ (reference sequence). CDR3 length: 13 residues.

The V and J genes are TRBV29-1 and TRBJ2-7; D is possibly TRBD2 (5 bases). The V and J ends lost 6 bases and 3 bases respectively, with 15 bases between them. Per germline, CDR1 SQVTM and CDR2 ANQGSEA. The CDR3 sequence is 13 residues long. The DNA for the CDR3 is TGCAGCGTCTCGACTAATACCGACTACGAGCAGTACTTC. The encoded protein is CSVSTNTDYEQYF.

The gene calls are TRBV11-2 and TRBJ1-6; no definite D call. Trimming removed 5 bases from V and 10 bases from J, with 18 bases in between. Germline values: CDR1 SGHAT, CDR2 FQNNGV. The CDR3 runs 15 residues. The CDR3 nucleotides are TGTGCCAGCAGCCCCGTTAGAGGATATGAGTCACCCCTCCACTTT. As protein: CASSPVRGYESPLHF.

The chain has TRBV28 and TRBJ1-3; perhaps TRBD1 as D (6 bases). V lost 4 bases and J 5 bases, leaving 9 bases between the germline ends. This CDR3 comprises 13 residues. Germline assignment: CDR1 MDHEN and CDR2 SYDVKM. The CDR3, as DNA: TGTGCCAGCAGTTGGGGGCTCCGAAACACCATATATTTT. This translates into CASSWGLRNTIYF.

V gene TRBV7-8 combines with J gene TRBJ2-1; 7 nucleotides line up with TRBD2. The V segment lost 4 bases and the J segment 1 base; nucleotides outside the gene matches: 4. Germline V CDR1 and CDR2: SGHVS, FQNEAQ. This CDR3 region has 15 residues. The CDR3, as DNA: TGTGCCAGCAGCTCGACTAGCCTGTCCTACAATGAGCAGTTCTTC. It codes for CASSSTSLSYNEQFF.

This CDR3 reads CASRRGSGSSNEQFF. CDR3 DNA: TGTGCCAGCAGGAGGGGTAGCGGGAGCTCGAATGAGCAGTTCTTC. The V gene is TRBV6-5, the J gene TRBJ2-1; 9 bases are shared with TRBD2. V gave up 6 bases and J gave up 7 bases; unmatched junction bases: 10. Germline-derived CDR1 and CDR2 are MNHEY and SVGAGI. CDR3 length equals 15 residues.

CDR3 residues: CASSLEGRGELFF. The CDR3 DNA is TGTGCCAGCAGCCTGGAGGGTCGAGGGGAGCTGTTTTTT. The genes are TRBV7-3 and TRBJ2-2; possibly TRBD2 for D (6 bases). The CDR3 covers 13 residues. V lost 5 bases and J 8 bases, leaving 12 bases between the germline ends. Germline loops: CDR1 SGHTA, CDR2 FQGTGA.

The CDR3 DNA reads TGTGCCAGCAGTTCCCGGACAGTCGCGAATGAAAAACTGTTTTTT. Protein sequence: CASSSRTVANEKLFF. The V gene is TRBV27, the J gene TRBJ1-4; tentatively, D is TRBD1 (6 bases). Germline-derived CDR1 and CDR2 are MNHEY and SMNVEV (reference sequence). Between the trimmed V and J ends, which lost 4 bases and 5 bases, there was a span of 14 bases. The CDR3 extends over 15 amino acids.

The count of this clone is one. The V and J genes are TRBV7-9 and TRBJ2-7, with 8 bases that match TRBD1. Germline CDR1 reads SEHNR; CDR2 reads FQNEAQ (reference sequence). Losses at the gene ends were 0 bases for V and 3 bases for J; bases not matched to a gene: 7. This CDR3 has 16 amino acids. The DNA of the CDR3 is TGTGCCAGCAGCTTAGCACAGGGGGATTGGGACTACGAGCAGTACTTC. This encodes CASSLAQGDWDYEQYF.

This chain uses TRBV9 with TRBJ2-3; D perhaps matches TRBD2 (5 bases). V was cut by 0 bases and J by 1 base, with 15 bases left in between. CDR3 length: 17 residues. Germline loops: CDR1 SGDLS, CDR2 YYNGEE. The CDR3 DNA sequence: TGTGCCAGCAGCGTAGTCCCCTCGGGGATTCGCACAGATACGCAGTATTTT. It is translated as CASSVVPSGIRTDTQYF.

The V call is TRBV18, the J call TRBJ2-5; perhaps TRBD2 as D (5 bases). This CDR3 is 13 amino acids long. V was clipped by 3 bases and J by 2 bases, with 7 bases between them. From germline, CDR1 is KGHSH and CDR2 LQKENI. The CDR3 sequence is CASSPGVQETQYF. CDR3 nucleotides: TGTGCCAGCTCACCGGGAGTTCAAGAGACCCAGTACTTC.